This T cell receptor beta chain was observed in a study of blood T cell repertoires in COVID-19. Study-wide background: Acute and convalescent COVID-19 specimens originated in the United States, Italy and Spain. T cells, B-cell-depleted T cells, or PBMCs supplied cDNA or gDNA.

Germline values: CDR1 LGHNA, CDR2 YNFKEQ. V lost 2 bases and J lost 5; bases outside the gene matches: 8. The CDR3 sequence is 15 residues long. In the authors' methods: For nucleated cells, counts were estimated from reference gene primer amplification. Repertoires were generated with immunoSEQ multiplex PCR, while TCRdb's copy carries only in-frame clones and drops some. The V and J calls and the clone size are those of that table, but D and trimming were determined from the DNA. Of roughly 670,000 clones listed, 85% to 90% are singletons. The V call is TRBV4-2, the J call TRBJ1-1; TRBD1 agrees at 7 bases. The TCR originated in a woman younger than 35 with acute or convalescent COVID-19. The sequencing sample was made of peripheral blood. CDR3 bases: TGTGCCAGCAGCCAACCCAGGGGGTTGGGGACTGAAGCTTTCTTT. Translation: CASSQPRGLGTEAFF.